A single sample is the source of the 17 T cell receptor beta chains below, sequenced in a study of cytomegalovirus exposure and HLA in healthy donors. Both 60 Vbeta primers and 13 Jbeta primers went into the PCR. Clones were sequenced by immunoSEQ multiplex PCR, and TCRdb holds only the in-frame ones, with some missing. The sample records 78,000 or so clones, approximately 84% being singletons. Sequenced sample: PBMCs. These receptor sequences come from a woman aged 50 to 65 in good health and CMV-seronegative.

The V and J genes are TRBV28 and TRBJ2-7, with unresolved D. The V and J ends lost 2 bases and 3 bases respectively, with 11 bases between them. CDR1 and CDR2 from the germline V gene are MDHEN and SYDVKM. The CDR3 covers 14 residues. The CDR3 DNA is TGTGCCAGCAGTTTAACGGGTTCAAACTACGAGCAGTACTTC. Protein product: CASSLTGSNYEQYF. Full variable domain (remainder filled in from reference TRBV28 and TRBJ2-7): DVKVTQSSRYLVKRTGEKVFLECVQDMDHENMFWYRQDPGLGLRLIYFSYDVKMKEKGDIPEGYSVSREKKERFSLILESASTNQTSMYLCASSLTGSNYEQYFGPGTRLTVT.

The chain has TRBV11-2 and TRBJ2-2; 16 bases align to TRBD2. The J segment lost 6 bases and the V segment lost 2 bases, leaving 3 bases of the junction unmatched. The germline gives CDR1 SGHAT, CDR2 FQNNGV. The CDR3 is 17 residues long. CDR3 sequence reads: CASSLWGTSGRAGELFF. The CDR3 bases are TGTGCCAGCAGCTTATGGGGGACTAGCGGGAGGGCCGGGGAGCTGTTTTTT.

V usage is TRBV7-2 and J usage is TRBJ1-5, with D possibly being TRBD1 (6 bases). The CDR3 covers 14 residues. Germline lookup yields CDR1 SGHTA and CDR2 FQGNSA. With 1 base removed from V and 7 bases from J, the gap between germline ends came to 11 bases. CDR3 DNA: TGTGCCAGCAGCTTAGACAGGGTGGGCCAGCCCCAGCATTTT. Translated, it gives CASSLDRVGQPQHF.

This clone was counted between two and nine times. The J gene is TRBJ2-1, the V gene TRBV5-1; 9 bases map to TRBD2. This CDR3 is 15 amino acids long. The germline V gene encodes CDR1 SGHRS and CDR2 YFSETQ. Trimming cost V 0 bases and J 4 bases; bases outside gene matches: 2. DNA of the CDR3: TGCGCCAGCAGCTTGGGTAGCGGGGGTTACAATGAGCAGTTCTTC. As protein: CASSLGSGGYNEQFF.

The CDR3 nucleotides read TGTGCCAGCAGCTCGACAGTTCAGGGCGAGCAGTACGTC. Residues: CASSSTVQGEQYV. The V gene is TRBV13, the J gene TRBJ2-7; D is perhaps TRBD1 (5 bases). The V gene's germline CDR1 is PRHDT and CDR2 FYEKMQ (reference sequence). The CDR3 runs to 13 residues. V gave up 4 bases and J gave up 6 bases, with 13 bases separating them.

The gene calls are TRBV29-1 and TRBJ2-5, with 7 bases matching TRBD1. The germline CDR1 and CDR2 sequences are SQVTM and ANQGSEA. This CDR3 is built from 16 residues. J was trimmed by 4 bases and V by 7 bases; bases with no gene match: 18. For the CDR3, the DNA is TGCAGCGCCCACGTTAGGAACAGGGGAATGAGAGAGACCCAGTACTTC. Protein product: CSAHVRNRGMRETQYF.

V gene TRBV18 combines with J gene TRBJ2-7; a possible D gene is TRBD1 (5 bases). Trimming removed 3 bases at V and 0 bases at J, with 9 bases between. The germline V gene has CDR1 KGHSH and CDR2 LQKENI. This CDR3 is 14 amino acids long. Written as DNA, the CDR3 is TGTGCCAGCTCACCTTCGACAGCCTCCTACGAGCAGTACTTC. This encodes CASSPSTASYEQYF. The whole variable domain, filled in from reference TRBV18 and TRBJ2-7, reads NAGVMQNPRHLVRRRGQEARLRCSPMKGHSHVYWYRQLPEEGLKFMVYLQKENIIDESGMPKERFSAEFPKEGPSILRIQQVVRGDSAAYFCASSPSTASYEQYFGPGTRLTVT.

V usage is TRBV27 and J usage is TRBJ1-2; 11 nucleotides line up with TRBD1. The germline V gene encodes CDR1 MNHEY and CDR2 SMNVEV (reference sequence). This CDR3 is 14 amino acids long. V trimming: 6 bases; J trimming: 7 bases; junction bases outside the gene matches: 7. CDR3 sequence reads: CASSPDRGLGGYTF. The CDR3, as DNA: TGTGCCAGCAGCCCGGACAGGGGGCTTGGTGGCTACACCTTC.

The chain has TRBV4-1 and TRBJ1-5; 10 nucleotides align to TRBD1. With 3 bases clipped from V and 6 bases from J, the junction kept 5 bases outside the gene matches. The CDR3 covers 15 residues. CDR1 and CDR2 (germline): MGHRA, YSYEKL. CDR3 bases: TGCGCCAGCAGCCAGAGACAGGGGGCTCTTCAGCCCCAGCATTTT. Its protein product is CASSQRQGALQPQHF.

J is TRBJ2-7 and V is TRBV5-6; a possible D gene is TRBD2 (7 bases). CDR1 and CDR2 (germline): SGHDT, YYEEEE. The CDR3 extends over 12 amino acids. V dropped 4 bases and J dropped 7 bases, with 12 bases sitting between them. In nucleotides, the CDR3 is TGTGCCAGCAGCCAGGGGAGGGGTGAGCAGTACTTC. As protein: CASSQGRGEQYF. The full variable domain, in which reference TRBV5-6 and TRBJ2-7 provide the parts outside the CDR3, is DAGVTQSPTHLIKTRGQQVTLRCSPKSGHDTVSWYQQALGQGPQFIFQYYEEEERQRGNFPDRFSGHQFPNYSSELNVNALLLGDSALYLCASSQGRGEQYFGPGTRLTVT.

A few counts support this clone. The chain joins TRBV7-6 to TRBJ1-1; 7 bases line up with TRBD1. The CDR3 sequence is 14 residues long. Trimming took 1 base from V and 3 from J; bases not matched to a gene: 2. Germline loops: CDR1 SGHVS, CDR2 FNYEAQ. The CDR3 DNA follows: TGTGCCAGCAGCTTAGATACAGGGGACACTGAAGCTTTCTTT. Translation gives CASSLDTGDTEAFF.

V and J are TRBV4-1 and TRBJ1-5, with TRBD1 identical over 7 bases. From germline, CDR1 is MGHRA and CDR2 YSYEKL. Germline trimming cut 6 bases from V and 0 bases from J; bases unmatched to any gene: 8. This CDR3 comprises 16 residues. CDR3 in DNA: TGCGCCAGCAGTCTTGGGACAGCTTATAGCAATCAGCCCCAGCATTTT. Translation gives CASSLGTAYSNQPQHF.

This clone was observed a few times. The chain has TRBV6-6 and TRBJ2-1; TRBD2 aligns across 9 bases. This CDR3 contains 14 residues. Germline V gives CDR1 MNHNY, CDR2 SVGAGI (reference sequence). With V trimmed by 7 bases and J by 6 bases, 7 bases remained unmatched. CDR3 residues: CASIQAGGGNEQFF. The CDR3 nucleotides are TGTGCCAGCATCCAAGCGGGGGGAGGCAATGAGCAGTTCTTC.

The genes are TRBV5-4 and TRBJ2-7; 7 bases match TRBD1. Germline CDR1 reads SGHNT; CDR2 reads YYREEE (reference sequence). CDR3 length: 14 residues. V shed 2 bases and J 4 bases; nucleotides not matched to a gene: 6. CDR3 nucleotide sequence: TGTGCCAGCAGCTTAGGACAGGACATTTACGAGCAGTACGTC. This translates into CASSLGQDIYEQYV.

The CDR3 loop is CASSPNRGFTEAFF. DNA of the CDR3: TGTGCCAGCAGCCCTAACAGGGGGTTCACTGAAGCTTTCTTT. The J gene is TRBJ1-1, the V gene TRBV6-5; 8 bases align to TRBD1. The ends lost 6 bases at V and 4 bases at J; junction bases unmatched: 7. This CDR3 comprises 14 residues. Looked up from germline, CDR1 is MNHEY and CDR2 is SVGAGI.

The V call is TRBV27, the J call TRBJ1-1; D remains ambiguous. This CDR3 comprises 13 residues. V shed 3 bases and J shed 1 base, with 6 bases lying between them. Per the germline V gene, CDR1 is MNHEY and CDR2 is SMNVEV (reference sequence). In nucleotides, the CDR3 is TGTGCCAGCAGTTTTCAGGAGAACACTGAAGCTTTCTTT. Translating it yields CASSFQENTEAFF.

The chain joins TRBV7-2 to TRBJ2-7; 10 nucleotides match TRBD1. Germline V gene lookup returns CDR1 SGHTA and CDR2 FQGNSA. This CDR3 has 14 residues. The V segment lost 6 bases and the J segment 5 bases; nucleotides outside the gene matches: 7. The CDR3 sequence is CASRTGTGVHEQYF. CDR3 nucleotide sequence: TGTGCCAGCAGGACCGGGACAGGGGTTCACGAGCAGTACTTC.